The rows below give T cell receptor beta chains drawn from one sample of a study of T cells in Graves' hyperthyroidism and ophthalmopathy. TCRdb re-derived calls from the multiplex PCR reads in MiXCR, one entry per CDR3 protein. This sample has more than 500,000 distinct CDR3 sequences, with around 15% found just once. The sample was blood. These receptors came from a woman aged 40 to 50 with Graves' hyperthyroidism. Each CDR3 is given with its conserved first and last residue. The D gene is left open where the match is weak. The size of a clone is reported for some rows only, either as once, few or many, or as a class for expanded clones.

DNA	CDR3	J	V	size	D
TGTGCCAGCAGTTTTGGGTCAGGGGACAATGAGCAGTTCTTC	CASSFGSGDNEQFF	TRBJ2-1	TRBV12-3/TRBV12-4	.	.
TGTGCCAGCAGCCGACTAGGGGGGCTTTATGAGCAGTTCTTC	CASSRLGGLYEQFF	TRBJ2-1	TRBV3-1	.	.
TGTGCCAGCAGTTCGTCCGGGACAGGGCGGCTCTATGGCTACACCTTC	CASSSSGTGRLYGYTF	TRBJ1-2	TRBV6-2/TRBV6-3	.	TRBD1
TGTGCCAGCAGCGCGGGACTAGCGGGAGAAACAGATGCGCAGTATTTT	CASSAGLAGETDAQYF	TRBJ2-3	TRBV7-2	many	TRBD2
TGTGCCACCAGCAAACTAGCGGGAGGTGATACGCAGTATTTT	CATSKLAGGDTQYF	TRBJ2-3	TRBV15	.	TRBD2
TGTGCCAGCAGCCCCTCCCGACTAGCGGGAGAGCAGTTCTTC	CASSPSRLAGEQFF	TRBJ2-1	TRBV7-8	many	TRBD2
TGTGCCAGCAGCTTCGGGCAGGGGGCTAGAACCGGGGAGCTGTTTTTT	CASSFGQGARTGELFF	TRBJ2-2	TRBV5-4	few	TRBD1
TGTGCCAGCTTGAGGGCGGGGGACGAGCAGTACTTC	CASLRAGDEQYF	TRBJ2-7	TRBV6-2/TRBV6-3	many	TRBD2
TGTGCCGGACTACGGGACGGAGTCACAGATACGCAGTATTTT	CAGLRDGVTDTQYF	TRBJ2-3	TRBV30	many	.
TGTGCCAGCAGCCTCGGGACTAGCGGGAGGGGAGTAGGAGAGACCCAGTACTTC	CASSLGTSGRGVGETQYF	TRBJ2-5	TRBV11-2	.	TRBD2
TGTGCCAGTGTAGGGACAGGGAATCAGCCCCAGCATTTT	CASVGTGNQPQHF	TRBJ1-5	TRBV19	.	TRBD1
TGCAGTGCTAGAGATGACAGGGTTAACTATGGCTACACCTTC	CSARDDRVNYGYTF	TRBJ1-2	TRBV20-1	.	TRBD1
TGTGCCAGCATGCCACTTTGGGGGACAAGCTACGAGCAGTACTTC	CASMPLWGTSYEQYF	TRBJ2-7	TRBV28	many	.
TGTGCCAGCAGTTTTAGACAGGGGACCACCTACGAGCAGTACTTC	CASSFRQGTTYEQYF	TRBJ2-7	TRBV6-2/TRBV6-3	many	TRBD1
TGTGCCAGCAGTGTAGAGGGGGGATCCACTGAAGCTTTCTTT	CASSVEGGSTEAFF	TRBJ1-1	TRBV2	many	.
TGTGCCAGCAGCGTAGTGCCAGGGGCTATAGATACGCAGTATTTT	CASSVVPGAIDTQYF	TRBJ2-3	TRBV9	.	.
TGTGCCAGCAGCCTAACCAGGGGGCGGACGGGCACTGAAGCTTTCTTT	CASSLTRGRTGTEAFF	TRBJ1-1	TRBV3-1	many	TRBD1
TGTGCCAGCAGCCCTAGGGGGAATAGCAATCAGCCCCAGCATTTT	CASSPRGNSNQPQHF	TRBJ1-5	TRBV7-8	many	.
TGTGCCAGCAGGGGGACAGGGGGGTTGTACGAGCAGTACTTC	CASRGTGGLYEQYF	TRBJ2-7	TRBV6-7	.	TRBD1
TGTGCCAGCAGCTTATCTATCACCGGGGAGCTGTTTTTT	CASSLSITGELFF	TRBJ2-2	TRBV11-2	many	.
TGCGCCAGCAGGGGGGGTACAGCGAACACCGGGGAGCTGTTTTTT	CASRGGTANTGELFF	TRBJ2-2	TRBV5-1	few	.
TGTGCCAGCAGGGGGACAGGGGCAAGGAACACTGAAGCTTTCTTT	CASRGTGARNTEAFF	TRBJ1-1	TRBV28	few	TRBD1
TGTGCCAGCAGTTTTCTTCTAGGGGAGAGCAATCAGCCCCAGCATTTT	CASSFLLGESNQPQHF	TRBJ1-5	TRBV28	many	.
TGTGCCAGCAGTCCACCCTGGGGCGGTGGACTAGCGGGAGGGCCGTCTGACAATGAGCAGTTCTTC	CASSPPWGGGLAGGPSDNEQFF	TRBJ2-1	TRBV27	few	TRBD2
TGTGCCAGCAGTTTGGTGGACAGATTGAACACTGAAGCTTTCTTT	CASSLVDRLNTEAFF	TRBJ1-1	TRBV28	many	.
TGCGCCACCCGGGACACGGGCACAGATACGCAGTATTTT	CATRDTGTDTQYF	TRBJ2-3	TRBV10-1	few	.
TGTGCCAGCAGCGTCTCCGGGAGCGATAACAATGAGCAGTTCTTC	CASSVSGSDNNEQFF	TRBJ2-1	TRBV9	many	.
TGTGCCAGCAGCACTGCTAGCGGGAGGGTTGCAGATACGCAGTATTTT	CASSTASGRVADTQYF	TRBJ2-3	TRBV7-9	many	TRBD2
TGTGCCAGCAGACGGACTAACACAGATACGCAGTATTTT	CASRRTNTDTQYF	TRBJ2-3	TRBV7-9	.	.
TGCAGTGCTAAGAGGTACAATGAGCAGTTCTTC	CSAKRYNEQFF	TRBJ2-1	TRBV20-1	few	.
TGCGCCAGCAGCAAGACTAGCGACAGCTCCTACAATGAGCAGTTCTTC	CASSKTSDSSYNEQFF	TRBJ2-1	TRBV5-1	many	TRBD2
TGTGCCAGCAGCTTAGTCAGGTCCAATGAGCAGTTCTTC	CASSLVRSNEQFF	TRBJ2-1	TRBV7-9	many	.
TGTGCCTGGAGCCTCGGCGGGTATGAGCAGTTCTTC	CAWSLGGYEQFF	TRBJ2-1	TRBV30	many	.
TGCGGTGCTAGGGACGGGGGCGATTTTCAGCCCCAGCATTTT	CGARDGGDFQPQHF	TRBJ1-5	TRBV20-1	.	.
TGTGCCAGCTCACGTTTTACAGGGGACAATCAGCCCCAGCATTTT	CASSRFTGDNQPQHF	TRBJ1-5	TRBV18	many	TRBD1
TGTGCCACCAGCATACAGGGGGCGGATACGCAGTATTTT	CATSIQGADTQYF	TRBJ2-3	TRBV15	.	TRBD1
TGTGCCAGCAGTATGAGCGGGGCTGAGGGTTCGAAGCTCTTC	CASSMSGAEGSKLF	TRBJ2-1	TRBV12-3/TRBV12-4	.	TRBD2
TGCGCCAGCAGCGGACGAGACAAGGTAGAGGGCTACACCTTC	CASSGRDKVEGYTF	TRBJ1-2	TRBV5-1	.	.
TGTGCCAGCAGTGATGGAAAGGGTCCCTACGAGCAGTACTTC	CASSDGKGPYEQYF	TRBJ2-7	TRBV6-1	many	.
TGTGCCAGCAGCGCGACTAGCTTGGATGAGCAGTTCTTC	CASSATSLDEQFF	TRBJ2-1	TRBV9	.	TRBD2
TGTGCCAGCAGTTGCCTATTAATCCGGGAGCAGTTCTTC	CASSCLLIREQFF	TRBJ2-1	TRBV28	few	.
TGTGCCAGCAGTTTACTTACGGGAGCGGGCTACGAGCAGTACTTC	CASSLLTGAGYEQYF	TRBJ2-7	TRBV27	many	.
TGTGCCAGCAGTGTTGACTGGAACACTGAAGCTTTCTTT	CASSVDWNTEAFF	TRBJ1-1	TRBV6-1	many	.
TGTGCCAGCAGCGCTACAGGGTCGGCTGAAGCTTTCTTT	CASSATGSAEAFF	TRBJ1-1	TRBV9	many	.
TGTGCCAGCAGCCCCCATGTAGGTGGCTACACCTTC	CASSPHVGGYTF	TRBJ1-2	TRBV11-2	many	.
TGCGCCAGCAGCTCGGGGACTTTCTCTGGAAACACCATATATTTT	CASSSGTFSGNTIYF	TRBJ1-3	TRBV5-1	.	.
TGTGCCAGCCGTCCCGGGAACTCATACAATGAGCAGTTCTTC	CASRPGNSYNEQFF	TRBJ2-1	TRBV7-2	.	.
TGTGCCAGCAGCCTAGGACAGGGGCTGAACGCTTTCTTT	CASSLGQGLNAFF	TRBJ1-1	TRBV3-1	many	TRBD1
TGTGCCTGGAGGGTGGGGGTATTGGCTGAAGCTTTCTTT	CAWRVGVLAEAFF	TRBJ1-1	TRBV30	many	.
TGTGCCAGCAGCTTAACCCCCTCTAGCGGCCTCACAGATACGCAGTATTTT	CASSLTPSSGLTDTQYF	TRBJ2-3	TRBV7-3	few	TRBD2
TGCAGTGCTTATATTACAGGGGATCCCTATGGCTACACCTTC	CSAYITGDPYGYTF	TRBJ1-2	TRBV20-1	.	TRBD1
TGTGCCTGGAGCCCGGGACTAGAGCAGTTCTTC	CAWSPGLEQFF	TRBJ2-1	TRBV30	.	TRBD2
TGTGCCAGCAGTGGCCAGGTTGGCGTTATTGAAAAACTGTTTTTT	CASSGQVGVIEKLFF	TRBJ1-4	TRBV2	.	.
TGTGCCAGCAGCCAAGTAGCGGGAAGCCAGGACGAGCAGTACTTC	CASSQVAGSQDEQYF	TRBJ2-7	TRBV14	.	TRBD2
TGTGCCAGCAGTTACGGGACAGGGGTCCCTGGGGCCAACGTCCTGACTTTC	CASSYGTGVPGANVLTF	TRBJ2-6	TRBV6-5	many	TRBD1